Below are 9 T cell receptor beta chains sequenced from a single sample in a study of T cell responses to AZD1222 COVID-19 vaccine. The data were produced by immunoSEQ multiplex PCR, yet TCRdb's version contains in-frame clones alone and is incomplete. The sample includes about 100,000 clones, 86% seen only once; the top ten take about 1.4%. The sample here was peripheral blood, taken on day 0 of AZD1222 vaccination. These receptors all come from an adult in good health.

This chain joins TRBV5-1 and TRBJ2-7, with a weak D call TRBD1 (6 bases). This CDR3 has 13 residues. V gave up 4 bases and J gave up 4 bases, with 12 bases separating them. CDR1 is SGHRS, CDR2 YFSETQ, per germline. In DNA, the CDR3 is TGCGCCAGCAGCATCGACAGGACGTACGAGCAGTACTTC. Its translation: CASSIDRTYEQYF.

The chain couples TRBV3-1 (or the pseudogene TRBV3-2) to TRBJ1-3; 9 nucleotides align to TRBD1. The CDR3 has 16 amino acids. The V gene end was trimmed by 2 bases and the J gene end by 3 bases; junction bases not matched to a gene: 5. Germline-derived CDR1 and CDR2 are LGHDT and YNNKEL (reference sequence). In DNA, the CDR3 is TGTGCCAGCAGCCAATCGGACAGGGGTCTTGGAAACACCATATATTTT. This sequence encodes CASSQSDRGLGNTIYF.

This clone appeared a few times. The chain joins TRBV20-1 to TRBJ1-5; D may be TRBD1 (5 bases). The germline CDR1 and CDR2 sequences are DFQATT and SNEGSKA (reference sequence). This CDR3 is built from 10 residues. In nucleotides, the CDR3 is TGCAGGGCAGGGTATCAGCCCCAGCATTTT. Protein product: CRAGYQPQHF.

This CDR3 reads CAISPRTGENSPLHF. In nucleotides, the CDR3 is TGTGCCATCAGCCCTCGGACAGGGGAGAATTCACCCCTCCACTTT. The rearrangement uses TRBV10-3 and TRBJ1-6, with 9 bases that match TRBD1. Germline values: CDR1 ENHRY, CDR2 SYGVKD. Trimming removed 6 bases from V and 7 bases from J; junction bases left unmatched: 7. This CDR3 contains 15 residues.

The chain combines TRBV7-3 with TRBJ2-1; TRBD2 agrees at 10 bases. The CDR3 has 14 residues. V gave up 3 bases and J gave up 4 bases; unmatched junction bases: 0. Germline CDR1 and CDR2: SGHTA and FQGTGA. The CDR3: CASSLTSGYNEQFF. CDR3 DNA: TGTGCCAGCAGCTTGACTAGCGGGTACAATGAGCAGTTCTTC.

A few counts support this clone. This chain links TRBV28 with TRBJ1-5; tentative D call: TRBD1 (6 bases). Germline loops: CDR1 MDHEN, CDR2 SYDVKM. The CDR3 has 14 amino acids. V lost 3 bases, J lost 3 bases, and 9 bases lay in between. This chain's CDR3 is CASSLGQINQPQHF. The CDR3 bases are TGTGCCAGCAGTTTGGGACAAATCAATCAGCCCCAGCATTTT.

The gene calls are TRBV10-3 and TRBJ1-1; possible D gene TRBD1, 5 bases. The V gene's germline CDR1 is ENHRY and CDR2 SYGVKD. The CDR3 has 15 residues. V was clipped by 7 bases and J by 0 bases, with 15 bases between them. CDR3 in amino acids: CAITRGGSLNTEAFF. CDR3 coding DNA: TGTGCCATCACGAGGGGTGGGAGTTTGAACACTGAAGCTTTCTTT.

The chain employs TRBV7-2 and TRBJ1-5; no clear D. This CDR3 region has 14 residues. Germline lookup yields CDR1 SGHTA and CDR2 FQGNSA. The V gene lost 1 base and the J gene lost 6 bases, with 10 bases spanning the gap. As DNA, the CDR3 is TGTGCCAGCAGCTTAGTGGATGGAATTCAGCCCCAGCATTTT. It specifies CASSLVDGIQPQHF. Together with reference TRBV7-2 and TRBJ1-5, the CDR3 gives the full variable domain: GAGVSQSPSNKVTEKGKDVELRCDPISGHTALYWYRQSLGQGLEFLIYFQGNSAPDKSGLPSDRFSAERTGGSVSTLTIQRTQQEDSAVYLCASSLVDGIQPQHFGDGTRLSIL.

A note on this clone: Additional DNA sequences in this sample encode the identical CDR3. The rearrangement uses TRBV19 and TRBJ1-5; D call uncertain. CDR1 LNHDA and CDR2 SQIVND come from the germline V gene (reference sequence). The CDR3 covers 12 residues. The V gene lost 3 bases and the J gene lost 5 bases, with 5 bases spanning the gap. The CDR3 DNA follows: TGTGCCAGTAGTATTAGGGATCAGCCCCAGCATTTT. Translated, it gives CASSIRDQPQHF.